These 10 T cell receptor beta chains were all obtained from the same sample, sequenced in a study of cytomegalovirus exposure and HLA in healthy donors. In the PCR, 60 Vbeta and 13 Jbeta primers were used. The repertoire was sequenced with immunoSEQ multiplex PCR; TCRdb's copy has only in-frame clones and lacks some. This sample yields 170,000 or so clones, of which 77% are seen a single time; 1.4% to 1.5% belongs to the top ten. Sequencing input: PBMCs. Receptors originate from a woman in her 30s in good health and CMV-seropositive.

This chain connects TRBV5-1 to TRBJ2-1; 14 bases match TRBD2. In germline, CDR1 is SGHRS, CDR2 YFSETQ. The CDR3 covers 14 residues. V lost 6 bases, J lost 8 bases, and 4 bases stayed unmatched. DNA for the CDR3: TGCGCCAGCACCGTGACTAGCGGGAGGGATGAGCAGTTCTTC. Translated, it gives CASTVTSGRDEQFF.

This chain links TRBV27 with TRBJ2-7, with D possibly being TRBD2 (5 bases). The CDR3 extends over 13 amino acids. CDR1 MNHEY and CDR2 SMNVEV come from the germline V gene (reference sequence). Trimming left V 1 base short and J 6 bases short, with 10 bases between. CDR3 amino acids: CASSLYSGSEQYF. Here the CDR3 DNA reads TGTGCCAGCAGTTTATATTCGGGGAGCGAGCAGTACTTC.

This clone was picked up one time. This chain connects TRBV4-2 to TRBJ2-7, with D perhaps matching TRBD2 (6 bases). Germline CDR1 is LGHNA and CDR2 is YNFKEQ. The CDR3 covers 13 residues. V was pared by 3 bases and J by 3 bases, with 9 bases between. This CDR3 is CASSQGEDYEQYF. The CDR3 DNA reads TGTGCCAGCAGCCAGGGGGAGGACTACGAGCAGTACTTC.

This clone was picked up one time. The chain employs TRBV28 and TRBJ2-7; D is ambiguous. Per germline, CDR1 MDHEN and CDR2 SYDVKM. This CDR3 has 12 amino acids. V gave up 4 bases and J gave up 3 bases, with 7 bases separating them. This chain's CDR3 is CASSSTYYEQYF. The CDR3 DNA reads as TGTGCCAGCAGTTCGACATACTACGAGCAGTACTTC.

The rearrangement joins TRBV5-1 to TRBJ2-7, with D possibly being TRBD1 (5 bases). The V end was cut by 3 bases, the J end by 0 bases, with 7 bases between. This CDR3 region has 13 residues. Germline CDR1 is SGHRS and CDR2 is YFSETQ. The CDR3 reads CASSSRVSYEQYF. CDR3 DNA sequence: TGCGCCAGCAGCTCCAGGGTCTCCTACGAGCAGTACTTC. Full variable domain (outside the CDR3, taken from reference TRBV5-1 and TRBJ2-7): KAGVTQTPRYLIKTRGQQVTLSCSPISGHRSVSWYQQTPGQGLQFLFEYFSETQRNKGNFPGRFSGRQFSNSRSEMNVSTLELGDSALYLCASSSRVSYEQYFGPGTRLTVT.

This chain links TRBV7-3 with TRBJ2-7, with a weak D call TRBD2 (6 bases). CDR3 length equals 15 residues. Trimming cost V 5 bases and J 2 bases, with 16 bases left between them. Germline-derived CDR1 and CDR2 are SGHTA and FQGTGA. CDR3 sequence reads: CASSPRPGDAYEQYF. CDR3 nucleotide sequence: TGTGCCAGCAGCCCCCGGCCGGGGGACGCCTACGAGCAGTACTTC.

The genes are TRBV11-3 and TRBJ2-7; no firm D call. With 4 bases removed from V and 3 bases from J, the gap between germline ends came to 19 bases. Germline V gene lookup returns CDR1 SGHNT and CDR2 YENEEA. The CDR3 is made up of 16 amino acids. The CDR3, as DNA: TGTGCCAGCAGCTCCGATCTGAGACAAGTCAACTACGAGCAGTACTTC. Translating it yields CASSSDLRQVNYEQYF.

CDR3 in DNA: TGTGCCAGCAGTCCCCGCCGGGGGGGGAATGAGCAGTTCTTC. Its translation is CASSPRRGGNEQFF. The V gene is TRBV27, the J gene TRBJ2-1; TRBD2 matches at 8 bases. The CDR3 covers 14 residues. CDR1 and CDR2 from the germline V gene are MNHEY and SMNVEV (reference sequence). The junction had 7 bases not matched to a gene; V was cut back by 5 bases and J by 7 bases.

This chain joins TRBV28 and TRBJ2-3; TRBD2 matches at 12 bases. The CDR3 is 16 amino acids. The germline CDR1 and CDR2 sequences are MDHEN and SYDVKM. Unmatched junction bases numbered 6, after V lost 8 bases and J lost 0 bases. CDR3: CASGLGLAGSTDTQYF. CDR3 nucleotide sequence: TGTGCCAGCGGACTCGGACTAGCGGGGAGCACAGATACGCAGTATTTT.

The chain carries TRBV6-6 and TRBJ2-2; 8 nucleotides match TRBD1. CDR1 MNHNY and CDR2 SVGAGI come from the germline V gene (reference sequence). V lost 2 bases and J lost 6; bases outside the gene matches: 5. The CDR3 sequence is 15 residues long. CDR3 sequence: CASSYGQGLAGELFF. CDR3 bases: TGTGCCAGCAGTTACGGACAGGGCCTGGCCGGGGAGCTGTTTTTT.